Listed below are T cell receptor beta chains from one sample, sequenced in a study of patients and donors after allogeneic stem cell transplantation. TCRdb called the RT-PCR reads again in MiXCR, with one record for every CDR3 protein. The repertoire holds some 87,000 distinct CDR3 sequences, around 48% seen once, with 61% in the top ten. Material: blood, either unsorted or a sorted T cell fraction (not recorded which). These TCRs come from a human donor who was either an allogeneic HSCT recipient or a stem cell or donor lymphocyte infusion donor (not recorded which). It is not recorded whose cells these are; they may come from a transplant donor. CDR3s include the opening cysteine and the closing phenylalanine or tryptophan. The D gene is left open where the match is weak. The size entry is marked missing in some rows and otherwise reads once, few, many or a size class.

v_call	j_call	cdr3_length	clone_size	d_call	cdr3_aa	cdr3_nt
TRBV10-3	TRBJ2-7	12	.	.	CAISSQGGEQYF	TGTGCCATCAGTTCACAGGGAGGCGAGCAGTACTTC
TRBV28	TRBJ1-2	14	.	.	CATYDRTGLYGYTF	TGTGCCACATACGACAGGACGGGACTCTATGGCTACACCTTC
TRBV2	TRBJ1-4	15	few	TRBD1	CASSTQGGTNEKLFF	TGTGCCAGCAGTACCCAGGGGGGAACTAATGAAAAACTGTTTTTT
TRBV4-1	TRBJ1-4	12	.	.	CASSHGLGELFF	TGCGCCAGCAGCCACGGACTTGGTGAACTGTTTTTT
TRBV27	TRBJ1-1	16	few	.	CASSLTVWDSNTEAFF	TGTGCCAGCAGTTTAACAGTGTGGGACTCGAACACTGAAGCTTTCTTT
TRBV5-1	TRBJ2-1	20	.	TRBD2	CASSLVMGGYRLAGMNEQFF	TGCGCCAGCAGCTTGGTCATGGGGGGCTATCGACTAGCGGGGATGAATGAGCAGTTCTTC
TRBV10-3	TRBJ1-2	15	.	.	CAITFSQGFNYGYTF	TGTGCCATCACCTTCAGTCAGGGGTTCAACTATGGCTACACCTTC
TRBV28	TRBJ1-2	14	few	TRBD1	CASRKDRGPLRYTF	TGTGCCAGCAGAAAAGACAGGGGCCCCCTTCGCTACACCTTC
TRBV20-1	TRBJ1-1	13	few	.	CSARSIRGTEAFF	TGCAGTGCTAGAAGTATTAGGGGCACTGAAGCTTTCTTT
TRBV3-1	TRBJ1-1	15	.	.	CASSQVQGADTEAFF	TGTGCCAGCAGCCAAGTCCAGGGTGCAGACACTGAAGCTTTCTTT
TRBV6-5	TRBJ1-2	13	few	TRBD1	CASSSDRGYGYTF	TGTGCCAGCAGTTCGGACAGGGGGTATGGCTACACCTTC
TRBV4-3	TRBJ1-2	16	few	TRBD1	CASSQQDRVNSMGYTF	TGCGCCAGCAGCCAACAGGACAGGGTGAATAGTATGGGCTACACCTTC
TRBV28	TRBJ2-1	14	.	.	CASSLTSSYNEQFF	TGTGCCAGCAGTCTAACGAGCTCCTACAATGAGCAGTTCTTC
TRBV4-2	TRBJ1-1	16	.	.	CASSQVSGRQNTEAFF	TGTGCCAGCAGCCAAGTATCCGGGAGACAAAACACTGAAGCTTTCTTT
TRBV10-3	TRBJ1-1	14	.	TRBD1	CAISPSDRGTEAFF	TGTGCCATCAGCCCCTCGGACAGGGGCACTGAAGCTTTCTTT
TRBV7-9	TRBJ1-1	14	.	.	CASRAGTLNTEAFF	TGTGCCAGCAGGGCCGGGACACTGAACACTGAAGCTTTCTTT
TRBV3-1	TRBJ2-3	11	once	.	CASSHRNTQYF	TGTGCCAGCAGCCATCGGAATACGCAGTATTTT
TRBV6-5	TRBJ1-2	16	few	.	CASSYSRVTGFGGYTF	TGTGCCAGCAGTTACTCGAGGGTTACAGGGTTCGGTGGCTACACCTTC
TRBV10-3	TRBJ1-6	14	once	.	CAISEKENNSPLHF	TGTGCCATCAGTGAAAAGGAGAATAATTCACCCCTCCACTTT
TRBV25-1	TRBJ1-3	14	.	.	CASSEAGSGNTIYF	TGTGCCAGCAGCGAGGCAGGGAGTGGAAACACCATATATTTT
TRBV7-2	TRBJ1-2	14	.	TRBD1	CASSLGTVNYGYTF	TGTGCCAGCAGCCTCGGGACAGTCAACTATGGCTACACCTTC
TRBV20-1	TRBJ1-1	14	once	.	CSADRPLLHTEAFF	TGCAGTGCTGACCGACCGCTACTCCACACTGAAGCTTTCTTT
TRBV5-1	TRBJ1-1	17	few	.	CASSHGTPRTGNTEAFF	TGCGCCAGCAGCCACGGGACACCACGCACGGGGAACACTGAAGCTTTCTTT
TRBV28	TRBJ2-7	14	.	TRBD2	CASSLGLAGGRKYF	TGTGCCAGCAGTTTGGGACTAGCGGGAGGGAGGAAGTACTTC
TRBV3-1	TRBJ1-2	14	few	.	CASSQEIGARGYTF	TGTGCCAGCAGCCAAGAAATAGGGGCTCGTGGCTACACCTTC
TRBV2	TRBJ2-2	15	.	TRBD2	CASNVAGGNTGELFF	TGTGCCAGCAATGTAGCGGGAGGTAACACCGGGGAGCTGTTTTTT
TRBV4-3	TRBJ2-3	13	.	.	CASSQLTSDTQYF	TGCGCCAGCAGCCAATTGACATCTGATACTCAGTATTTT
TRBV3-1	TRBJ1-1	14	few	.	CASSQLSVGTEAFF	TGTGCCAGCAGCCAATTATCAGTGGGGACTGAAGCTTTCTTT
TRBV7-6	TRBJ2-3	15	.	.	CASSLRQQGPDTQYF	TGTGCCAGCAGCTTGAGACAACAGGGTCCAGATACGCAGTATTTT
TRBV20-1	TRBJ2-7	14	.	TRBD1	CSARAGQGSHEQYF	TGCAGTGCTAGGGCGGGACAGGGGTCCCACGAGCAGTACTTC
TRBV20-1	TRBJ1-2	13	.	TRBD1	CSFAGTGRFGYTF	TGCAGTTTTGCCGGGACAGGGAGGTTCGGCTACACCTTC
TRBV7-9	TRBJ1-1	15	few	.	CASSLEYEGNTEAFF	TGTGCCAGCAGCTTAGAGTATGAGGGAAACACTGAAGCTTTCTTT
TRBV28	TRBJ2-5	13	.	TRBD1	CASSTGTVETQYF	TGTGCCAGCAGTACCGGGACAGTGGAGACCCAGTACTTC
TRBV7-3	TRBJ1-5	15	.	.	CASPIRGRGNQPQHF	TGTGCCAGTCCGATACGGGGAAGGGGCAATCAGCCCCAGCATTTT
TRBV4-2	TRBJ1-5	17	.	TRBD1	CASSQGGIQGRGQPQHF	TGTGCCAGCAGCCAAGGGGGAATACAGGGGAGGGGTCAGCCCCAGCATTTT
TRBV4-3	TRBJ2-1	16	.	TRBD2	CASSQDGSGGYNEQFF	TGCGCCAGCAGCCAAGATGGTAGCGGGGGGTACAATGAGCAGTTCTTC
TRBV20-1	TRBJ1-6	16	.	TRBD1	CSASNSNRGGSSPLHF	TGCAGTGCTAGTAACTCCAACAGGGGAGGTTCATCACCCCTCCACTTT
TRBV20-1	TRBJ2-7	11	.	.	CSAKYSYEQYF	TGCAGTGCTAAATATTCCTACGAGCAGTACTTC
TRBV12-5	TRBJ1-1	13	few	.	CASALWVNTEAFF	TGTGCTAGTGCCTTGTGGGTTAACACTGAAGCTTTCTTT